Sequencing of this TCR beta chain was carried out in a study of OX40 agonist ivuxolimab in advanced cancers. Study context: Three partial responders included one hepatocellular carcinoma patient and two cutaneous melanoma patients. Notes on the study in general: Average numbers of expanded clones were greater in CD8+ T cells than in CD4+. Dosing at 0.1 to 3.0 mg/kg was accompanied by clonal expansion of CD4+ and CD8+ blood T cells by week 6. Some patients who did not respond also had low normalized T-cell clonal expansion.

Germline V CDR1 and CDR2: SGHAT, FQNNGV. This CDR3 is built from 16 residues. V was cut by 6 bases and J by 6 bases, with 18 bases left in between. The data were produced by immunoSEQ multiplex PCR, yet TCRdb's version contains in-frame clones alone and is incomplete. Among about 30,000 clones, 60% to 75% were seen once, and the ten largest hold around 12%. A word on this clone: What it binds is not known.

The receptor was isolated from an adult with an advanced solid tumor such as melanoma, head and neck, liver or kidney cancer. V usage is TRBV11-2 and J usage is TRBJ1-6; tentatively, D is TRBD1 (5 bases). The material sequenced was CD4+ or CD8+ T cells sorted from blood, taken in a trial of the OX40 agonist ivuxolimab. In nucleotides, the CDR3 is TGTGCCAGCAGAGGCACCTCAGGGAGTTTTAATTCACCCCTCCACTTT. Translating it yields CASRGTSGSFNSPLHF.